This TCR beta chain was identified during a study of T cell changes during pregnancy in multiple sclerosis. Germline values: CDR1 LGHNA, CDR2 YNFKEQ. The V end was cut by 3 bases, the J end by 0 bases, with 11 bases between. CDR3 size: 16 residues. Data came from immunoSEQ multiplex PCR; TCRdb stores just in-frame clones and leaves some out. The sample lists more than 40,000 clones, around 90% seen once, with roughly 9% in the top ten. The clonotype was recovered from a female donor with multiple sclerosis, enrolled in a pregnancy study. V and J are TRBV4-2 and TRBJ2-2; tentative D call: TRBD1 (5 bases). Source: CD8+ T cells from peripheral blood mononuclear cells, taken after pregnancy. CDR3 sequence reads: CASSQEQQANTGELFF. The CDR3 nucleotides are TGTGCCAGCAGCCAGGAGCAACAGGCGAACACCGGGGAGCTGTTTTTT.